The T cell receptor (beta chain) under discussion was sequenced for a study of cytomegalovirus exposure and HLA in healthy donors. This clone was counted a single time. What it binds is not known. The CDR3 loop spans 16 amino acids. The V and J ends lost 3 bases and 0 bases, in that order; junction bases with no gene match: 5. Per the germline V gene, CDR1 is MDHEN and CDR2 is SYDVKM. 60 Vbeta and 13 Jbeta primers were used in PCR. Here immunoSEQ multiplex PCR was the method, and the copy in TCRdb shows in-frame clones only, minus some. This table has 77,000 or so clones, 75% to 85% appearing once. Findings and limits, study-wide: No immune exposure information besides CMV serostatus was available. Presence/absence analyses rested on an assumption that sequencing depth was roughly uniform across donors. Productive status was seen about 90% or about 30% of the time for most TCR beta V segments in an earlier analysis.

V is TRBV28 and J is TRBJ2-4; 7 bases are shared with TRBD2. Material for sequencing was PBMCs. This receptor was taken from a man in his sixties or seventies in good health and CMV-seropositive. CDR3 protein: CASSLGGTVAKNIQYF. The CDR3 coding sequence is TGTGCCAGCAGTTTGGGGGGGACCGTAGCCAAAAACATTCAGTACTTC.